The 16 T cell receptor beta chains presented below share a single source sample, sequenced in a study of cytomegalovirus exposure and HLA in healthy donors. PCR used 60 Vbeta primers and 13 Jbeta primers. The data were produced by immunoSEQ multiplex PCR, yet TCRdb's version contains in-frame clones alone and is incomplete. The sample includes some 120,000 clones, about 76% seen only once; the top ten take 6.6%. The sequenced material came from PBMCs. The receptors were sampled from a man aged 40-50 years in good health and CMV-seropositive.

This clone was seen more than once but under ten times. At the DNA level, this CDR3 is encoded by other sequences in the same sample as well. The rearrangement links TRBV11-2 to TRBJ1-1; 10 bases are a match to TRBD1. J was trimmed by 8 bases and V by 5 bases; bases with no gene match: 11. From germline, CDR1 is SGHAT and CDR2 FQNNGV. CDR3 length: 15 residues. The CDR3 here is CASSASFVTGGEAFF. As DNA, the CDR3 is TGTGCCAGCAGCGCCAGTTTTGTGACAGGGGGCGAAGCTTTCTTT.

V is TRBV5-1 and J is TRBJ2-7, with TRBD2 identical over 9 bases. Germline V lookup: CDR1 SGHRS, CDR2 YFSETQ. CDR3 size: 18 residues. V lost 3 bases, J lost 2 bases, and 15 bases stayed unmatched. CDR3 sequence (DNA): TGCGCCAGCAGCTCCCCGCAGGCTAGCGGGGTTTCTCCCTACGAGCAGTACTTC. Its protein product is CASSSPQASGVSPYEQYF.

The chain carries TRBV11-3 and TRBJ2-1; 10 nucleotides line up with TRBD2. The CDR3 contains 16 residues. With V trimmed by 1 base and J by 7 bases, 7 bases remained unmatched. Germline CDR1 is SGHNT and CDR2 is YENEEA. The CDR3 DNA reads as TGTGCCAGCAGCTTAGGGCTAGCGGGAGCTCGGAATGAGCAGTTCTTC. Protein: CASSLGLAGARNEQFF.

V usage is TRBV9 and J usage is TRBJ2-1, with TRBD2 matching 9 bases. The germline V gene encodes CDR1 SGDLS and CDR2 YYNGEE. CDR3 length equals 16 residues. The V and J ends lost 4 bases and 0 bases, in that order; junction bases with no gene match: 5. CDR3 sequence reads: CASSPPSGDSYNEQFF. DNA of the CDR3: TGTGCCAGCAGCCCCCCTAGCGGGGACTCCTACAATGAGCAGTTCTTC.

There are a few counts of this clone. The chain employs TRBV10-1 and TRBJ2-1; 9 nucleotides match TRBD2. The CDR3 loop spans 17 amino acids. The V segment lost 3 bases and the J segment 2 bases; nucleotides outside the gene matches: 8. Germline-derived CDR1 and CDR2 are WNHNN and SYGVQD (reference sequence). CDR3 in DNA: TGCGCCAGCAGTGATAGTAGCGGGAGTTCGACCTACAATGAGCAGTTCTTC. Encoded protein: CASSDSSGSSTYNEQFF.

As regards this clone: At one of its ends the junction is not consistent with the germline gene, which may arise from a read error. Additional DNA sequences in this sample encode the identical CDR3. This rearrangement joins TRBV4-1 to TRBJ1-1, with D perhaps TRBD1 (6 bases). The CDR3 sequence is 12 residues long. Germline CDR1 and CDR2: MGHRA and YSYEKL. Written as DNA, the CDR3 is TGCGCCAGTAGCCACGGACAGCTTGAAGCTTTCTTT. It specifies CASSHGQLEAFF.

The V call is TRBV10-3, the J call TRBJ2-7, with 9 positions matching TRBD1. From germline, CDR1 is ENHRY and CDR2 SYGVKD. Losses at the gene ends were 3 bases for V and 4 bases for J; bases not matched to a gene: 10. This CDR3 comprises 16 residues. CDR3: CAISDIVTGGIYEQYF. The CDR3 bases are TGTGCCATCAGTGATATTGTGACAGGGGGAATATACGAGCAGTACTTC.

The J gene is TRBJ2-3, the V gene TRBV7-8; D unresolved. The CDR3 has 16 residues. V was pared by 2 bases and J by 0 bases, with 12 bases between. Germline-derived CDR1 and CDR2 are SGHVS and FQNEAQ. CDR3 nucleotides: TGTGCCAGCAGCTTATTATCCCGGTTAAGCACAGATACGCAGTATTTT. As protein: CASSLLSRLSTDTQYF. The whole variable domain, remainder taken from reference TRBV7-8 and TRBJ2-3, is GAGVSQSPRYKVAKRGQDVALRCDPISGHVSLFWYQQALGQGPEFLTYFQNEAQLDKSGLPSDRFFAERPEGSVSTLKIQRTQQEDSAVYLCASSLLSRLSTDTQYFGPGTRLTVL.

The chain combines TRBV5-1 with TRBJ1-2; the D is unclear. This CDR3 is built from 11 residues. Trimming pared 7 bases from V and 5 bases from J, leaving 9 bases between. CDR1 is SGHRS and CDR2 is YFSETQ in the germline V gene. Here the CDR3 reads CASYGGYGYTF. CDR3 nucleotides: TGCGCCAGCTACGGCGGATATGGCTACACCTTC.

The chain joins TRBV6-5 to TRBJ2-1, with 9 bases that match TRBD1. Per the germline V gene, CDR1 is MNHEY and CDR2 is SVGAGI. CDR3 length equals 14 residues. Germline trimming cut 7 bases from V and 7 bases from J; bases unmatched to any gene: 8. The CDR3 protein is CASKEQGAGNEQFF. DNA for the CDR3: TGTGCCAGCAAAGAACAGGGGGCCGGGAATGAGCAGTTCTTC.

The CDR3 DNA reads as TGTGCCAGCAGCTTAGATTTGGCTAGCGGGAGAGCCGAGCAGTACTTC. The encoded protein is CASSLDLASGRAEQYF. The chain has TRBV7-9 and TRBJ2-7, with 10 bases fitting TRBD2. The germline gives CDR1 SEHNR, CDR2 FQNEAQ (reference sequence). This CDR3 comprises 16 residues. The V and J ends lost 1 base and 6 bases, in that order; junction bases with no gene match: 9.

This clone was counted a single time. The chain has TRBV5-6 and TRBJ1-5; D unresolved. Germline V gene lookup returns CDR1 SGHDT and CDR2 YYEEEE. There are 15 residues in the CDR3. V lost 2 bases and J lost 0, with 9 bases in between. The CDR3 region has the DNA TGTGCCAGCAGCTTATGGCAGATTAGCAATCAGCCCCAGCATTTT. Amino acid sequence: CASSLWQISNQPQHF.

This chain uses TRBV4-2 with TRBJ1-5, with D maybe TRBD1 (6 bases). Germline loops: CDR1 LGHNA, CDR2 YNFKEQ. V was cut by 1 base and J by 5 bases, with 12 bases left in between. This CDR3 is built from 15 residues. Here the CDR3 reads CASSQVGRGDQPQHF. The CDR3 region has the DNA TGTGCCAGCAGCCAAGTGGGGAGGGGGGATCAGCCCCAGCATTTT.

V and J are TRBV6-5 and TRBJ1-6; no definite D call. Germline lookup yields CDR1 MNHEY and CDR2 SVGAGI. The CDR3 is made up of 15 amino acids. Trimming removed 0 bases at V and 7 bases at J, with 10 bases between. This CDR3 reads CASSYSIGVNSPLHF. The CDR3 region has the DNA TGTGCCAGCAGTTACTCAATAGGAGTAAATTCACCCCTCCACTTT.

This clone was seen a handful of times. CDR3 residues: CASSLGQGADTQYF. The CDR3 bases are TGTGCCAGCAGCTTAGGCCAGGGGGCAGATACGCAGTATTTT. The V gene is TRBV7-9, the J gene TRBJ2-3; 7 nucleotides agree with TRBD1. With V trimmed by 1 base and J by 4 bases, 2 bases remained unmatched. From germline, CDR1 is SEHNR and CDR2 FQNEAQ (reference sequence). This CDR3 is 14 amino acids long.

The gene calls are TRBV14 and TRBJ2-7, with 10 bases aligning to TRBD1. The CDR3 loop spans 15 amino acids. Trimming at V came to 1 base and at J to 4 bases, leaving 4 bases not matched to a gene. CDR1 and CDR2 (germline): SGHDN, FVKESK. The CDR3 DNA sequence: TGTGCCAGCAGCCAAGGAGGACAGGGGGGATACGAGCAGTACTTC. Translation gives CASSQGGQGGYEQYF. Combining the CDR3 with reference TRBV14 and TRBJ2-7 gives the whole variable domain EAGVTQFPSHSVIEKGQTVTLRCDPISGHDNLYWYRRVMGKEIKFLLHFVKESKQDESGMPNNRFLAERTGGTYSTLKVQPAELEDSGVYFCASSQGGQGGYEQYFGPGTRLTVT.